Shown below are 31 T cell receptor beta chains from a single sample sequenced in a study of human T cells and chemical hapten exposure. Described time point: patch test 3, about 24 weeks after DPC sensitization. Stated treatment: therapeutic diphenylcyclopropenone sensitization with weekly scalp DPC. TCRdb processed the RACE reads anew with MiXCR; each CDR3 protein has one entry. Of about 160,000 distinct CDR3 sequences listed, approximately 30% are singletons. Material: whole blood, obtained in connection with sensitization to the hapten diphenylcyclopropenone (DPC). Every receptor here comes from a woman between 18 and 29 years old with alopecia areata. Some clones in this sample may be carry-over from other donors' samples.

The CDR3 nucleotides are TGCAGCGTTGCTTTCGGCTATGAGCAGTTCTTC. Amino acid sequence: CSVAFGYEQFF. The chain recombines TRBV29-1 with TRBJ2-1, with no clear D. CDR1 SQVTM and CDR2 ANQGSEA come from the germline V gene. V dropped 4 bases and J dropped 8 bases, with 9 bases sitting between them. This CDR3 is 11 amino acids long.

This clonotype came up a few times. CDR3 bases: TGCGCCAGCAGCTTGGCCGGACAGGGGGCGGCTAATTCACCCCTCCACTTT. Its protein is CASSLAGQGAANSPLHF. The rearrangement links TRBV5-1 to TRBJ1-6; 11 positions match TRBD1. The CDR3 consists of 17 residues. The germline V gene has CDR1 SGHRS and CDR2 YFSETQ. Trimming cost V 0 bases and J 6 bases; bases outside gene matches: 5.

This clonotype was observed at least ten times. The rearrangement links TRBV20-1 to TRBJ2-7, with TRBD2 matching over 11 bases. Germline CDR1 and CDR2: DFQATT and SNEGSKA (reference sequence). The CDR3 is 15 amino acids. Trimming removed 5 bases from V and 3 bases from J; junction bases left unmatched: 9. This CDR3 is CSARAPSGGFYEQYF. As DNA, the CDR3 is TGCAGTGCTCGCGCCCCTAGCGGGGGGTTCTACGAGCAGTACTTC.

The chain is built from TRBV4-1 and TRBJ2-5; 7 positions agree with TRBD1. Germline trimming cut 0 bases from V and 5 bases from J; bases unmatched to any gene: 9. The germline V gene encodes CDR1 MGHRA and CDR2 YSYEKL. The CDR3 loop spans 16 amino acids. CDR3 bases: TGCGCCAGCAGCCAAGATTCCAGGGGGAGCCAGGAGACCCAGTACTTC. It specifies CASSQDSRGSQETQYF.

In this sample, this clonotype turned up a few times. The rearrangement links TRBV4-3 to TRBJ2-1, with no clear D. Germline V gives CDR1 LGHNA, CDR2 YSLEER. The ends were cut back, 0 bases at V and 6 bases at J, with 9 bases in the middle. The CDR3 consists of 14 residues. CDR3 bases: TGCGCCAGCAGCCAAGAGGGCACGGTCAATGAGCAGTTCTTC. It specifies CASSQEGTVNEQFF.

There are a few counts of this clonotype. The CDR3 loop is CASSYSAGTGVRQPQHF. CDR3 nucleotides: TGTGCCAGCAGTTACTCTGCCGGGACAGGGGTTCGTCAGCCCCAGCATTTT. The chain is built from TRBV6-5 and TRBJ1-5, with 10 nucleotides matching TRBD1. The CDR3 runs to 17 residues. V was pared by 0 bases and J by 6 bases, with 8 bases of the junction left unmatched. Germline CDR1 reads MNHEY; CDR2 reads SVGAGI.

This clonotype has more than one count but fewer than ten. The rearrangement uses TRBV29-1 and TRBJ1-5; no clear D. Germline lookup yields CDR1 SQVTM and CDR2 ANQGSEA. This CDR3 region has 12 residues. V lost 7 bases and J 7 bases, leaving 14 bases between the germline ends. The CDR3 loop is CSGGRHSQPQHF. The DNA of the CDR3 is TGCAGCGGCGGTCGACACTCACAGCCCCAGCATTTT.

The chain uses TRBV16 and TRBJ1-2, with D unclear. Trimming took 2 bases from V and 4 from J, leaving 17 bases between them. Germline V gene sequence: CDR1 KGHSY, CDR2 FQNENV. CDR3 length: 16 amino acids. CDR3 sequence: CASSQSFYGTSYGYTF. CDR3 nucleotide sequence: TGTGCCAGCAGCCAAAGTTTCTATGGAACTTCCTATGGCTACACCTTC.

The rearrangement joins TRBV10-2 to TRBJ1-1; 9 bases match TRBD1. This CDR3 spans 13 amino acids. Per germline, CDR1 WSHSY and CDR2 SAAADI. The V gene end was trimmed by 7 bases and the J gene end by 2 bases; junction bases not matched to a gene: 2. Here the CDR3 reads CASKTGGNTEAFF. In nucleotides, the CDR3 is TGCGCCAGCAAGACAGGGGGAAACACTGAAGCTTTCTTT.

The rearrangement links TRBV5-1 to TRBJ2-7, with D unclear. The CDR3 sequence is 16 residues long. The germline CDR1 and CDR2 sequences are SGHRS and YFSETQ. V lost 3 bases to trimming and J lost 0 bases, with 16 bases between them. For the CDR3, the DNA is TGCGCCAGCAGCTCTACGCACGACGTCCTCTCCTACGAGCAGTACTTC. This encodes CASSSTHDVLSYEQYF.

The chain is built from TRBV18 and TRBJ2-3, with 13 bases fitting TRBD2. The V gene's germline CDR1 is KGHSH and CDR2 LQKENI. The CDR3 is made up of 17 amino acids. J lost 1 base, V lost 3 bases, and 4 bases had no gene match. In DNA form, the CDR3 reads TGTGCCAGCTCACCGCGACTAGCGGGGGGTCGCACAGATACGCAGTATTTT. It translates to CASSPRLAGGRTDTQYF.

V is TRBV5-1 and J is TRBJ2-3; TRBD2 might be the D (6 bases). There are 15 residues in the CDR3. The V end was cut by 0 bases, the J end by 5 bases, with 13 bases between. Germline CDR1 and CDR2: SGHRS and YFSETQ. The DNA for the CDR3 is TGCGCCAGCAGCTTGGCGGGAGTTTCGAGAGATACGCAGTATTTT. It specifies CASSLAGVSRDTQYF.

The chain employs TRBV12-3 or TRBV12-4 and TRBJ2-1; D perhaps matches TRBD2 (7 bases). The CDR3 spans 15 residues. V lost 7 bases, J lost 10 bases, and 23 bases lay in between. CDR3 DNA sequence: TGTGCCAGCAAGGGGGGGACTGCACATTTAAGCGAGCAGTTCTTC. Protein: CASKGGTAHLSEQFF.

The chain couples TRBV2 to TRBJ1-2; D remains unclear. The CDR3 length is 13 residues. CDR1 SNHLY and CDR2 FYNNEI come from the germline V gene. V lost 8 bases, J lost 5 bases, and 15 bases lay in between. The CDR3 spells CASEVRRVYGYTF. In DNA, the CDR3 is TGTGCCAGCGAGGTGAGGCGGGTGTATGGCTACACCTTC. Using reference TRBV2 and TRBJ1-2 for the parts outside the CDR3, the full variable domain is EPEVTQTPSHQVTQMGQEVILRCVPISNHLYFYWYRQILGQKVEFLVSFYNNEISEKSEIFDDQFSVERPDGSNFTLKIRSTKLEDSAMYFCASEVRRVYGYTFGSGTRLTVV.

The CDR3 region is CASRASGSTNEQFF. The CDR3 DNA is TGTGCCAGCAGAGCTAGCGGGAGTACCAATGAGCAGTTCTTC. The gene calls are TRBV12-3 or TRBV12-4 and TRBJ2-1, with TRBD2 matching 10 bases. The length of the CDR3 is 14 residues. The ends lost 6 bases at V and 6 bases at J; junction bases unmatched: 5.

This clonotype was seen only a few times. V is TRBV2 and J is TRBJ2-7, with 9 bases fitting TRBD1. The CDR3 is made up of 14 amino acids. V dropped 7 bases and J dropped 0; count of bases not matched to a gene: 4. CDR1 and CDR2 (germline): SNHLY, FYNNEI. As DNA, the CDR3 is TGTGCCAGCACCCGGACAGGGGTCTCCTACGAGCAGTACTTC. Protein product: CASTRTGVSYEQYF.

This chain connects TRBV20-1 to TRBJ2-1, with D perhaps matching TRBD2 (6 bases). The CDR3 totals 15 residues. V shed 1 base and J shed 4 bases, with 14 bases lying between them. Germline CDR1 reads DFQATT; CDR2 reads SNEGSKA (reference sequence). The CDR3 DNA sequence: TGCAGTGCTAGAGTTGATAGCGGTTATTACAATGAGCAGTTCTTC. This encodes CSARVDSGYYNEQFF.

The sample holds many counts of this clonotype. The chain combines TRBV9 with TRBJ2-2; D may be TRBD1 (5 bases). This CDR3 is built from 15 residues. Germline assignment: CDR1 SGDLS and CDR2 YYNGEE. V was shortened by 1 base and J by 5 bases, with 12 bases between the two germline ends. In nucleotides, the CDR3 is TGTGCCAGCAGCGTAAAGCCCGACAGTACCGGGGAGCTGTTTTTT. Translated, it gives CASSVKPDSTGELFF. Based on the CDR3 plus reference TRBV9 and TRBJ2-2, the full variable domain is DSGVTQTPKHLITATGQRVTLRCSPRSGDLSVYWYQQSLDQGLQFLIQYYNGEERAKGNILERFSAQQFPDLHSELNLSSLELGDSALYFCASSVKPDSTGELFFGEGSRLTVL.

The sample holds many counts of this clonotype. The rearrangement joins TRBV4-1 to TRBJ2-7, with TRBD2 identical over 7 bases. This CDR3 spans 15 amino acids. Trimming took 5 bases from V and 2 from J; bases not matched to a gene: 9. Germline V gives CDR1 MGHRA, CDR2 YSYEKL. CDR3 DNA: TGCGCCAGCAGCGGGGGACGGGGGGTTACCTACGAGCAGTACTTC. This gives the protein CASSGGRGVTYEQYF.

The genes are TRBV10-3 and TRBJ1-1, with D uncertain. CDR3 length: 14 residues. Trimming took off 3 bases at V and 1 base at J, with 9 bases between the two ends. Germline V lookup: CDR1 ENHRY, CDR2 SYGVKD. The CDR3 spells CAISERGRNTEAFF. The CDR3 coding sequence is TGTGCCATCAGTGAACGAGGGAGGAACACTGAAGCTTTCTTT.

This clonotype has only a few counts. The rearrangement joins TRBV29-1 to TRBJ2-1; TRBD2 matches 8 bases. The V and J ends lost 7 bases and 0 bases, in that order; junction bases with no gene match: 5. The germline V gene has CDR1 SQVTM and CDR2 ANQGSEA. This CDR3 has 14 amino acids. CDR3 region: CSATRGASYNEQFF. The DNA for the CDR3 is TGCAGCGCCACGCGGGGGGCCTCCTACAATGAGCAGTTCTTC.

The gene calls are TRBV6-2 or TRBV6-3 and TRBJ2-7, with 7 positions matching TRBD2. Per the germline V gene, CDR1 is MNHEY and CDR2 is SVGEGT. V lost 2 bases to trimming and J lost 1 base; unmatched junction nucleotides: 2. The CDR3 consists of 14 residues. CDR3 residues: CASSYKRGSYEQYF. The CDR3 DNA reads as TGTGCCAGCAGTTACAAGCGGGGTTCCTACGAGCAGTACTTC.

The genes are TRBV5-1 and TRBJ2-7; TRBD1 is a possible D gene (6 bases). CDR3 length: 14 amino acids. V gave up 4 bases and J gave up 2 bases, with 13 bases separating them. Per the germline V gene, CDR1 is SGHRS and CDR2 is YFSETQ. This CDR3 reads CASSLGDITYEQYF. The DNA for the CDR3 is TGCGCCAGCAGCCTGGGGGACATTACCTACGAGCAGTACTTC.

This clonotype has more than one count but fewer than ten. V is TRBV20-1 and J is TRBJ2-1, with 11 positions matching TRBD2. CDR1 is DFQATT and CDR2 is SNEGSKA in the germline V gene (reference sequence). Losses at the gene ends were 2 bases for V and 3 bases for J; bases not matched to a gene: 6. The CDR3 totals 16 residues. The CDR3: CSARSRLAGIYNEQFF. In nucleotides, the CDR3 is TGCAGTGCTAGATCCAGACTAGCGGGGATCTACAATGAGCAGTTCTTC.

Only a few counts were recorded for this clonotype. The chain employs TRBV20-1 and TRBJ2-6; TRBD1 might be the D (6 bases). V lost 6 bases and J 4 bases, leaving 13 bases between the germline ends. CDR3 length: 14 residues. Germline CDR1 and CDR2: DFQATT and SNEGSKA (reference sequence). In nucleotides, the CDR3 is TGCAGTGCCACCAGGGGTTACGGGGCCAACGTCCTGACTTTC. It specifies CSATRGYGANVLTF.

This clonotype has only a few counts. The chain couples TRBV6-2 or TRBV6-3 to TRBJ2-5; D not resolved. There are 14 residues in the CDR3. V dropped 6 bases and J dropped 0 bases, with 11 bases sitting between them. CDR1 MNHEY and CDR2 SVGEGT come from the germline V gene. CDR3 sequence (DNA): TGTGCCAGCAGCCTCTTCACGAACCAAGAGACCCAGTACTTC. This gives the protein CASSLFTNQETQYF.

This clonotype has a count of ten or more. The junction departs from the called germline gene at one end, perhaps through a read error. The rearrangement uses TRBV24-1 and TRBJ2-3; D is unclear. The CDR3 covers 13 residues. The V gene's germline CDR1 is KGHDR and CDR2 SFDVKD. The CDR3 region is CATSEASTDTQYF. CDR3 in DNA: TGTGCCACCAGTGAGGCCAGCACGGATACGCAGTATTTT.

In regard to this clonotype: At one boundary the junction diverges from the germline segment, which might be a read error. Here the CDR3 DNA reads TGTGTCAGCAGCTCCTATGGGGTGGAGAAGCCCCAGCATTTT. Its protein product is CVSSSYGVEKPQHF. The chain combines TRBV7-2 with TRBJ1-5; D not resolved. Per germline, CDR1 SGHTA and CDR2 FQGNSA. The CDR3 runs to 14 residues.

Many counts were recorded for this clonotype. This chain links TRBV6-2 or TRBV6-3 with TRBJ1-1; 7 nucleotides line up with TRBD1. V was pared by 4 bases and J by 0 bases, with 8 bases of the junction left unmatched. CDR1 is MNHEY, CDR2 SVGEGT, per germline. The CDR3 runs to 16 residues. The CDR3 loop is CASSFLPGGLNTEAFF. The CDR3 coding sequence is TGTGCCAGCAGTTTCCTCCCAGGGGGATTGAACACTGAAGCTTTCTTT.

This chain joins TRBV4-3 and TRBJ1-6; no definite D call. The CDR3 totals 15 residues. CDR1 and CDR2 from the germline V gene are LGHNA and YSLEER. Trimming shortened V by 8 bases and J by 2 bases, and 13 bases separated the two germline ends. DNA for the CDR3: TGCGCCAGCGCCGAAGCCGGGACCTATAATTCACCCCTCCACTTT. It yields the protein CASAEAGTYNSPLHF.

This chain uses TRBV7-6 with TRBJ2-1; tentatively, D is TRBD1 (6 bases). Germline CDR1 is SGHVS and CDR2 is FNYEAQ. The CDR3 consists of 17 residues. Trimming pared 0 bases from V and 1 base from J, leaving 13 bases between. CDR3 bases: TGTGCCAGCAGCTTAGCGTTCAAAGGGGGATCCTACAATGAGCAGTTCTTC. Protein sequence: CASSLAFKGGSYNEQFF.